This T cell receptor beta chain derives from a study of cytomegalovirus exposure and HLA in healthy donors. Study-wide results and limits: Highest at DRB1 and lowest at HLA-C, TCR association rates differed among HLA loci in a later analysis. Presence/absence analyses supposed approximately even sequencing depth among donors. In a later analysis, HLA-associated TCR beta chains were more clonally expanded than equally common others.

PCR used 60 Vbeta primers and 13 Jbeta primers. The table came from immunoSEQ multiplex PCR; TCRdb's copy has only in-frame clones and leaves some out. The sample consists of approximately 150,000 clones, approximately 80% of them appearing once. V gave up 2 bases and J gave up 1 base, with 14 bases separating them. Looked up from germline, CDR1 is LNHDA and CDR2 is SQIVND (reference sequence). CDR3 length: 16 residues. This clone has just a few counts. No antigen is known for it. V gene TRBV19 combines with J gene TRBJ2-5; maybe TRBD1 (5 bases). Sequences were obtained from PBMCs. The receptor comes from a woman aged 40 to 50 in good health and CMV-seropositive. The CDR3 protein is CASSISAQGPQETQYF. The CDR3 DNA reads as TGTGCCAGTAGTATATCTGCTCAGGGTCCCCAAGAGACCCAGTACTTC.